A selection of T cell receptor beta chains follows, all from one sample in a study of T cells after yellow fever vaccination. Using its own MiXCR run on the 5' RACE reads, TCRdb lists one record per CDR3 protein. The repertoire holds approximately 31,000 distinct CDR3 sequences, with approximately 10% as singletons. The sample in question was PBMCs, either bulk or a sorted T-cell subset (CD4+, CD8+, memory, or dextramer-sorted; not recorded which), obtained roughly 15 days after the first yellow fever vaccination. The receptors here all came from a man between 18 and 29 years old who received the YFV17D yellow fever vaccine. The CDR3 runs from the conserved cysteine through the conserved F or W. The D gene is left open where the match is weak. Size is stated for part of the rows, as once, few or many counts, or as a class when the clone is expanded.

TGTGCCAGCAGTTATGGGTGGGGCGGTCAAGAGACCCAGTACTTC	CASSYGWGGQETQYF	TRBJ2-5	-	few	TRBV6-2/TRBV6-3
TGCGCCAGCAGCTTACAGGGGGATGGAAACACCATATATTTT	CASSLQGDGNTIYF	TRBJ1-3	TRBD1	many	TRBV5-1
TGTGCCAGCAGCGTAGGGGGGGATACGCAGTATTTT	CASSVGGDTQYF	TRBJ2-3	-	-	TRBV9
TGTGCCAGCAGCCAGATAGCGGGGGGGTTCGGAAATGAGCAGTTCTTC	CASSQIAGGFGNEQFF	TRBJ2-1	TRBD2	many	TRBV3-1
TGTGCCAGCAGTCCCGGGGGGGGCTCCTACGAGCAGTACTTC	CASSPGGGSYEQYF	TRBJ2-7	TRBD2	many	TRBV12-3/TRBV12-4
TGCGCCAGCAGCCAAGTGGGGGACGGGACCTACGGTGCCCGCGATGAGCAGTTCTTC	CASSQVGDGTYGARDEQFF	TRBJ2-1	-	many	TRBV4-3
TGTGCCAGCAGCTTGGCAGTCCTAAGCACAGATACGCAGTATTTT	CASSLAVLSTDTQYF	TRBJ2-3	-	many	TRBV5-4
TGTGCCAGCAGCCGCTCCCCAGGGGCGAATACGCAGTATTTT	CASSRSPGANTQYF	TRBJ2-3	-	many	TRBV7-2
TGTGCCAGCAGCGCTCGACTAGCGGGGTACTACGAGCAGTACTTC	CASSARLAGYYEQYF	TRBJ2-7	TRBD2	many	TRBV7-3
TGCGCCAGCAGCCAATTTCGTAGGGATACCCGCAACTATGGCTACACCTTC	CASSQFRRDTRNYGYTF	TRBJ1-2	-	-	TRBV4-1